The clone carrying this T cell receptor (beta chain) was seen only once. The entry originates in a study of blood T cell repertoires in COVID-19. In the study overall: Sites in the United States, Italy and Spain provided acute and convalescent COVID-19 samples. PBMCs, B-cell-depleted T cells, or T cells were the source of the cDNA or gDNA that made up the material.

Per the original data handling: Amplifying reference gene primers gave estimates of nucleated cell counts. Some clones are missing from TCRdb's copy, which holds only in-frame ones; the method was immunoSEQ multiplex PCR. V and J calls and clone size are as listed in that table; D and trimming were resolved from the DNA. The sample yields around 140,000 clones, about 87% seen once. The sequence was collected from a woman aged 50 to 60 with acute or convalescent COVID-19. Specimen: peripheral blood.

CDR3: CASSVRGTLSTEAFF. CDR3 nucleotides: TGTGCCAGCAGCGTAAGGGGGACGTTGAGCACTGAAGCTTTCTTT. The J gene is TRBJ1-1, the V gene TRBV9; TRBD1 is a possible D gene (6 bases). The germline gives CDR1 SGDLS, CDR2 YYNGEE. The V end lost 1 base, the J end lost 4 bases, and 14 bases lay between the germline ends. The CDR3 contains 15 residues.